This T cell receptor (beta chain) was captured in a study of blood T cell repertoires in COVID-19. Looking at the study overall: Whether acute or convalescent, the COVID-19 samples came from the United States, Italy and Spain. The cDNA or gDNA used as material had been derived from T cells, B-cell-depleted T cells, or PBMCs.

Source study methods: Reference gene primer amplification yielded estimated nucleated cell counts. The method was immunoSEQ multiplex PCR; TCRdb's version includes in-frame clones alone and lacks a portion of them. The V and J calls and clone size come from that table; D and trimming were worked out from the DNA. The top ten hold roughly 7.7% of the sample, which has some 200,000 clones, more than 80% seen once. CDR1 SGHVS and CDR2 FNYEAQ come from the germline V gene. The V and J ends lost 2 bases and 1 base respectively, with 5 bases between them. The CDR3 has 14 amino acids. Sequencing was performed on peripheral blood. The chain links TRBV7-6 to TRBJ2-2; D not resolved. This TCR derives from a woman aged 55-70 years with acute or convalescent COVID-19. In nucleotides, the CDR3 is TGTGCCAGCAGCTTAAACGGGAACACCGGGGAGCTGTTTTTT. It specifies CASSLNGNTGELFF.